Detailed here is one T cell receptor beta chain. Some clones are missing from TCRdb's copy, which holds only in-frame ones; the method was immunoSEQ multiplex PCR. The sample holds roughly 80,000 clones; 94% are singletons and the top ten take approximately 3.6%. V lost 3 bases and J lost 8; bases outside the gene matches: 4. This CDR3 region has 14 residues. Germline V lookup: CDR1 KGHSH, CDR2 LQKENI. This specimen comes from a study of cytomegalovirus exposure and HLA in healthy donors. The source is a woman aged 18-30 years in good health and CMV-seropositive. Material: PBMCs. V usage is TRBV18 and J usage is TRBJ2-1; 10 bases are a match to TRBD2. CDR3 in DNA: TGTGCCAGCTCACCCTCTAGCGGGAGCTATGAGCAGTTCTTC. Its protein is CASSPSSGSYEQFF.